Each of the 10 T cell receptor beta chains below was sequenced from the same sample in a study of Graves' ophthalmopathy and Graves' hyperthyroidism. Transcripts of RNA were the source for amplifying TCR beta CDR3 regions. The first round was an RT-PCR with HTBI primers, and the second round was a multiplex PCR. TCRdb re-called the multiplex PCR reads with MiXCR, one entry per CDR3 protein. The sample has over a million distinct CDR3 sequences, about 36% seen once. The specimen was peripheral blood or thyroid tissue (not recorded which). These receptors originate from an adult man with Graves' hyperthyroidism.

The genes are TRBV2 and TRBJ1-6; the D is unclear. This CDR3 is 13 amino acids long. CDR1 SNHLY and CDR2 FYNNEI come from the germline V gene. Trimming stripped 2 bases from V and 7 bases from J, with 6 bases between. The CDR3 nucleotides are TGTGCCAGCAGTGAAAACGGGAATTCACCCCTCCACTTT. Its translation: CASSENGNSPLHF.

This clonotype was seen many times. The CDR3 nucleotides read TGTGCCAGCAGCTTAAGTGGCATCGGCTACACCTTC. It codes for CASSLSGIGYTF. The genes are TRBV7-2 and TRBJ1-2; D is uncertain. The V and J ends lost 2 bases and 8 bases respectively, with 9 bases between them. This CDR3 region has 12 residues. Germline loops: CDR1 SGHTA, CDR2 FQGNSA.

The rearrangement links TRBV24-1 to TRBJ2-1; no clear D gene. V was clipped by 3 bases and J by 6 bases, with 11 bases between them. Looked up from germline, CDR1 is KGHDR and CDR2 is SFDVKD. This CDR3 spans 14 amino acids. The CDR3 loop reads CATSDPPGSNEQFF. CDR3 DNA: TGTGCCACCAGTGATCCCCCAGGAAGCAATGAGCAGTTCTTC.

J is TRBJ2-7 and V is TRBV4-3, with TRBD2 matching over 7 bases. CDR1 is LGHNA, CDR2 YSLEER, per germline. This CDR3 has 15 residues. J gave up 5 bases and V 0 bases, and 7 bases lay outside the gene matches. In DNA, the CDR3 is TGCGCCAGCAGCCAAGAAGGGAGGGGTGGAGACGAGCAGTACTTC. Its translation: CASSQEGRGGDEQYF.

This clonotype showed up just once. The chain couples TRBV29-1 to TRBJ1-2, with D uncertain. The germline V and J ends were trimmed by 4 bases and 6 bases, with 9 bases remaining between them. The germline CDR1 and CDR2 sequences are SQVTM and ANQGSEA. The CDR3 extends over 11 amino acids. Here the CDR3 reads CSVGDPDGYTF. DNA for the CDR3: TGCAGCGTTGGAGATCCAGATGGCTACACCTTC.

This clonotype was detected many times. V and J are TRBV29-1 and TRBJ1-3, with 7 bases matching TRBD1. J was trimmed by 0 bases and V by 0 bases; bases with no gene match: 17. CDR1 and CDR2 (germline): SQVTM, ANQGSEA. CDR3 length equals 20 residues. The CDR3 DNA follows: TGCAGCGTTGAAGACCCCACTGGACAGGTCTACGAGGGCTCTGGAAACACCATATATTTT. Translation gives CSVEDPTGQVYEGSGNTIYF.

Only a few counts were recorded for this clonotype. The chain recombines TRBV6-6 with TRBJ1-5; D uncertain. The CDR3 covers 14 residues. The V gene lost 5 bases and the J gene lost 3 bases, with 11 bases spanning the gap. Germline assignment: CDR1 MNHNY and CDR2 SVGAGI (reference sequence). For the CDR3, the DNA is TGTGCCAGCAGTAACCGGACCCCCAATCAGCCCCAGCATTTT. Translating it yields CASSNRTPNQPQHF.

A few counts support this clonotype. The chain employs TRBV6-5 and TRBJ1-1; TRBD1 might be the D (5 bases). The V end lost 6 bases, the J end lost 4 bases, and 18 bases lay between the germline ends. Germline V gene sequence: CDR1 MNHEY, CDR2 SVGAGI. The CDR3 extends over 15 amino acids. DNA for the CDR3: TGTGCCAGCAGACCCTCTTGGGGCGGTAGCACTGAAGCTTTCTTT. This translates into CASRPSWGGSTEAFF.

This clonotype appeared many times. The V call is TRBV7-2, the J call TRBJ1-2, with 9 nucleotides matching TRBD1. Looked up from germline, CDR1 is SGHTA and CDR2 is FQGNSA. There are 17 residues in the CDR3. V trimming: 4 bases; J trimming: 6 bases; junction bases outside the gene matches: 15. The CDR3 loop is CASSSPGTGLVLNGYTF. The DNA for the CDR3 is TGTGCCAGCAGCTCACCCGGGACAGGGTTAGTCCTGAATGGCTACACCTTC.

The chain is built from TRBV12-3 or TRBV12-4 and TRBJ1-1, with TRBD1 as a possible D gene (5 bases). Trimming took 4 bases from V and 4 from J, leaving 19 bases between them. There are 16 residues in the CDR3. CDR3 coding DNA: TGTGCCAGCAGTTCAAGCTGGGGCCGGTTGAGCACTGAAGCTTTCTTT. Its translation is CASSSSWGRLSTEAFF.